This T cell receptor beta chain was documented in a study of cytomegalovirus exposure and HLA in healthy donors. Notes on the study in general: Across donors, presence/absence analyses took sequencing depth to be roughly uniform. Being productive about 90% or about 30% of the time was typical of most TCR beta V segments in an earlier analysis. The study had only CMV serostatus as immune exposure information. Common viral pathogens seemed to be connected with several of the most significant clusters, according to a later analysis.

Regarding this clone: Its matching antigen is unknown.

Between the trimmed V and J ends, which lost 2 bases and 2 bases, there was a span of 7 bases. Germline V gives CDR1 SGHTA, CDR2 FQGNSA. The CDR3 is made up of 14 amino acids. A multiplex PCR was run with 60 Vbeta primers and 13 Jbeta primers. The repertoire was sequenced with immunoSEQ multiplex PCR; TCRdb's copy has only in-frame clones and lacks some. This table holds 150,000 to 200,000 clones, about 80% found once. The V gene is TRBV7-2, the J gene TRBJ2-4, with D uncertain. This clonotype was sampled from a man between 35 and 55 years old in good health and CMV-seronegative. The sequencing sample was made of PBMCs. CDR3 coding DNA: TGTGCCAGCAGCTTATCACAGACCAAAAACATTCAGTACTTC. Translated: CASSLSQTKNIQYF.